Each of the 10 T cell receptor beta chains below was sequenced from the same sample in a study of PD-1 and CTLA-4 blockade in melanoma. Clones were read by immunoSEQ multiplex PCR, and TCRdb kept only the in-frame ones, dropping some. This table holds 25,000 to 35,000 clones, 80% to 95% found once. The sequences come from CD8+ T cells from peripheral blood, collected from a patient given anti-PD-1 treatment. The receptors originated from a human donor with melanoma.

Only one count was recorded for this clone. The chain has TRBV14 and TRBJ2-5, with 7 bases that match TRBD2. The germline V gene has CDR1 SGHDN and CDR2 FVKESK. Trimming took 5 bases from V and 5 from J; bases not matched to a gene: 8. This CDR3 region has 14 residues. In nucleotides, the CDR3 is TGTGCCAGCAGCGAGACTAGCTTAGGGGAGACCCAGTACTTC. Amino acid sequence: CASSETSLGETQYF.

J is TRBJ1-5 and V is TRBV6-6; weak D call: TRBD1 (5 bases). There are 14 residues in the CDR3. CDR1 and CDR2 (germline): MNHNY, SVGAGI (reference sequence). V was cut by 5 bases and J by 6 bases, with 14 bases left in between. The CDR3 nucleotides are TGTGCCAGCAGTCCGGCCAGGGATTTTCAGCCCCAGCATTTT. Protein product: CASSPARDFQPQHF.

V and J are TRBV28 and TRBJ2-7, with 7 bases matching TRBD2. CDR1 and CDR2 from the germline V gene are MDHEN and SYDVKM. V shed 1 base and J 6 bases; nucleotides not matched to a gene: 6. CDR3 size: 14 residues. CDR3 region: CASSLYGRAAEQYF. CDR3 nucleotide sequence: TGTGCCAGCAGTTTATATGGGAGGGCCGCCGAGCAGTACTTC.

This chain connects TRBV2 to TRBJ2-2; 11 nucleotides agree with TRBD2. Germline V gene lookup returns CDR1 SNHLY and CDR2 FYNNEI. The CDR3 is made up of 17 amino acids. The junction had 8 bases not matched to a gene; V was cut back by 3 bases and J by 5 bases. This CDR3 reads CASSEEGLAAETGELFF. The CDR3 DNA sequence: TGTGCCAGCAGTGAGGAGGGACTAGCGGCTGAGACCGGGGAGCTGTTTTTT.

The rearrangement uses TRBV5-1 and TRBJ2-3; TRBD1 agrees at 8 bases. Per germline, CDR1 SGHRS and CDR2 YFSETQ. The V and J ends lost 4 bases and 3 bases, in that order; junction bases with no gene match: 7. The CDR3 sequence is 15 residues long. The CDR3 DNA follows: TGCGCCAGCAGCCCGACAGGGGTGATGACAGATACGCAGTATTTT. This codes for CASSPTGVMTDTQYF.

This chain uses TRBV19 with TRBJ1-5, with D possibly being TRBD1 (6 bases). Trimming shortened V by 9 bases and J by 6 bases, and 12 bases separated the two germline ends. CDR1 is LNHDA, CDR2 SQIVND, per germline (reference sequence). This CDR3 has 12 residues. CDR3 sequence reads: CASYGGIQPQHF. DNA of the CDR3: TGTGCCAGCTATGGGGGCATTCAGCCCCAGCATTTT.

The rearrangement links TRBV7-8 to TRBJ1-2; D might be TRBD1 (5 bases). CDR3 size: 15 residues. In germline, CDR1 is SGHVS, CDR2 FQNEAQ. Trimming took 4 bases from V and 0 from J, leaving 12 bases between them. The CDR3 DNA is TGTGCCAGCAGCTCCGGACGGGGCACTAACTATGGCTACACCTTC. Its protein product is CASSSGRGTNYGYTF.

This chain uses TRBV9 with TRBJ2-1; 7 positions match TRBD2. Germline V gene sequence: CDR1 SGDLS, CDR2 YYNGEE. The CDR3 loop spans 13 amino acids. J lost 8 bases, V lost 2 bases, and 4 bases had no gene match. The CDR3 sequence: CASSVGGSDEQFF. As DNA, the CDR3 is TGTGCCAGCAGCGTGGGCGGGAGCGATGAGCAGTTCTTC.

The chain uses TRBV27 and TRBJ1-5; D gene uncertain. The V and J ends lost 3 bases and 4 bases respectively, with 7 bases between them. Germline CDR1 is MNHEY and CDR2 is SMNVEV (reference sequence). There are 13 residues in the CDR3. The CDR3 region is CASSLSRNQPQHF. The CDR3 DNA sequence: TGTGCCAGCAGTTTGTCCAGAAATCAGCCCCAGCATTTT.

The chain recombines TRBV10-1 with TRBJ2-1; 12 positions match TRBD2. J was trimmed by 0 bases and V by 3 bases; bases with no gene match: 15. This CDR3 is built from 21 residues. CDR1 is WNHNN, CDR2 SYGVQD, per germline (reference sequence). In DNA, the CDR3 is TGCGCCAGCAGTGAAACGGGAGGACTAGCGGGGTCGCCGGGCTCCTACAATGAGCAGTTCTTC. Protein product: CASSETGGLAGSPGSYNEQFF.